The source of this TCR beta chain is a study of STAT5B mutations in CD4+ large granular lymphocyte leukemia. Losses at the gene ends were 8 bases for V and 5 bases for J; bases not matched to a gene: 4. CDR1 is MNHNS and CDR2 is SASEGT in the germline V gene. This CDR3 has 14 amino acids. Assay: immunoSEQ multiplex PCR; the TCRdb copy retains only in-frame clones and omits some. The sample consists of around 30,000 clones, 65% to 75% of them appearing once. The chain carries TRBV6-1 and TRBJ2-5, with TRBD2 matching over 14 bases. This TCR derives from a human donor in good health. The material sequenced was CD4+ T cells from blood buffy coats. CDR3 sequence (DNA): TGTGCCAGCCGGACTAGCGGGGGGTACGAGACCCAGTACTTC. This gives the protein CASRTSGGYETQYF.